The 22 T cell receptor beta chains below come from one sample, sequenced in a study of OX40 agonist ivuxolimab in advanced cancers. Some clones are missing from TCRdb's copy, which holds only in-frame ones; the method was immunoSEQ multiplex PCR. Among under 80,000 clones, about 94% were seen once, and the ten largest hold 6.2%. The material was CD4+ or CD8+ T cells sorted from blood, obtained in a trial of the OX40 agonist ivuxolimab. These receptors were collected from an adult with an advanced solid tumor such as melanoma, head and neck, liver or kidney cancer.

The chain carries TRBV18 and TRBJ2-1, with 10 bases aligning to TRBD2. With 3 bases clipped from V and 5 bases from J, the junction kept 1 base outside the gene matches. The CDR3 extends over 14 amino acids. The germline CDR1 and CDR2 sequences are KGHSH and LQKENI. For the CDR3, the DNA is TGTGCCAGCTCACCTGGGACTAGCGACAATGAGCAGTTCTTC. The encoded protein is CASSPGTSDNEQFF.

The chain joins TRBV5-4 to TRBJ2-3; D gene ambiguous. CDR3 length equals 16 residues. V dropped 0 bases and J dropped 1 base, with 12 bases sitting between them. The V gene's germline CDR1 is SGHNT and CDR2 YYREEE (reference sequence). CDR3 nucleotide sequence: TGTGCCAGCAGCTTGGACGAGACTGACGGCACAGATACGCAGTATTTT. It yields the protein CASSLDETDGTDTQYF.

Here the CDR3 DNA reads TGTGCCAGTAGTATAGATTTTCACAGCTCCTATAATTCACCCCTCCACTTT. Its translation is CASSIDFHSSYNSPLHF. The chain joins TRBV19 to TRBJ1-6; D is uncertain. The germline V and J ends were trimmed by 0 bases and 0 bases, with 9 bases remaining between them. This CDR3 is built from 17 residues. Germline loops: CDR1 LNHDA, CDR2 SQIVND (reference sequence).

The rearrangement joins TRBV7-6 to TRBJ1-1, with D tentatively TRBD1 (6 bases). The CDR3 extends over 14 amino acids. The ends were cut back, 5 bases at V and 1 base at J, with 11 bases in the middle. Germline V CDR1 and CDR2: SGHVS, FNYEAQ. CDR3 region: CASSVGTPNTEAFF. The CDR3 nucleotides are TGTGCCAGCAGCGTCGGGACACCGAACACTGAAGCTTTCTTT.

The chain links TRBV4-2 to TRBJ2-7, with D perhaps given as TRBD1 or TRBD2 (5 bases each). Germline V gives CDR1 LGHNA, CDR2 YNFKEQ. The V end lost 0 bases, the J end lost 3 bases, and 15 bases lay between the germline ends. This CDR3 has 16 residues. CDR3 bases: TGTGCCAGCAGCCAAGACGCCGGGACCCCAAACTACGAGCAGTACTTC. Translating gives CASSQDAGTPNYEQYF.

This clone was counted a few times. This chain uses TRBV28 with TRBJ1-6; D ambiguous. V was shortened by 3 bases and J by 8 bases, with 11 bases between the two germline ends. Germline CDR1 MDHEN, CDR2 SYDVKM. The CDR3 sequence is 14 residues long. CDR3: CASSFSQVDSPLHF. Written as DNA, the CDR3 is TGTGCCAGCAGTTTCAGTCAGGTCGATTCACCCCTCCACTTT.

J is TRBJ1-2 and V is TRBV9; D is ambiguous. Germline V gene data show CDR1 as SGDLS and CDR2 as YYNGEE. There are 12 residues in the CDR3. The V end was cut by 3 bases, the J end by 4 bases, with 7 bases between. The DNA of the CDR3 is TGTGCCAGCAGCGGCGTCTCCTATGGCTACACCTTC. Residues: CASSGVSYGYTF.

The DNA of the CDR3 is TGCAGCGTTGGCAGCTCCTACGAGCAGTACTTC. Protein sequence: CSVGSSYEQYF. V is TRBV29-1 and J is TRBJ2-7; D not resolved. Deletions cut 4 bases from V and 0 bases from J, with 4 bases between. Germline lookup yields CDR1 SQVTM and CDR2 ANQGSEA. The CDR3 covers 11 residues.

J is TRBJ2-7 and V is TRBV9; perhaps TRBD2 as D (6 bases). V lost 7 bases and J lost 0, with 11 bases in between. The germline V gene encodes CDR1 SGDLS and CDR2 YYNGEE. The CDR3 totals 13 residues. CDR3 region: CASSGLPSYEQYF. The CDR3 nucleotides are TGTGCCAGCTCCGGACTACCCTCCTACGAGCAGTACTTC.

The chain is built from TRBV19 and TRBJ1-2, with D perhaps matching TRBD1 (6 bases). Trimming took off 2 bases at V and 6 bases at J, with 22 bases between the two ends. Looked up from germline, CDR1 is LNHDA and CDR2 is SQIVND (reference sequence). The CDR3 has 17 amino acids. Here the CDR3 reads CASSIIPRTAQRDGYTF. The CDR3 DNA is TGTGCCAGTAGTATAATCCCTCGGACAGCCCAGCGAGATGGCTACACCTTC. The full variable domain, with the rest looked up from reference TRBV19 and TRBJ1-2, is DGGITQSPKYLFRKEGQNVTLSCEQNLNHDAMYWYRQDPGQGLRLIYYSQIVNDFQKGDIAEGYSVSREKKESFPLTVTSAQKNPTAFYLCASSIIPRTAQRDGYTFGSGTRLTVV.

The chain employs TRBV9 and TRBJ2-7; D gene uncertain. The CDR3 is 14 residues long. V gave up 2 bases and J gave up 4 bases, with 13 bases separating them. Germline V gene lookup returns CDR1 SGDLS and CDR2 YYNGEE. The CDR3 is CASSVGSSLYEQYF. In DNA form, the CDR3 reads TGTGCCAGCAGCGTGGGTAGCTCTCTTTACGAGCAGTACTTC.

This clone was counted between two and nine times. The chain joins TRBV4-1 to TRBJ2-2; possibly TRBD2 for D (5 bases). This CDR3 is 16 amino acids long. Trimming left V 3 bases short and J 4 bases short, with 15 bases between. CDR1 is MGHRA and CDR2 is YSYEKL in the germline V gene. The CDR3 sequence: CASSQKGRGITGELFF. CDR3 bases: TGCGCCAGCAGCCAGAAGGGCAGAGGGATCACCGGGGAGCTGTTTTTT.

The V gene is TRBV5-1, the J gene TRBJ2-7, with 10 bases identical to TRBD2. The length of the CDR3 is 17 residues. Germline loops: CDR1 SGHRS, CDR2 YFSETQ. V gave up 0 bases and J gave up 4 bases; unmatched junction bases: 10. The DNA of the CDR3 is TGCGCCAGCAGCTTGGGAGGGCTAGCGGGAGCGATTTACGAGCAGTACTTC. Its translation is CASSLGGLAGAIYEQYF.

The chain is built from TRBV13 and TRBJ2-1; D is unresolved. V was clipped by 5 bases and J by 7 bases, with 6 bases between them. Germline V gene data show CDR1 as PRHDT and CDR2 as FYEKMQ (reference sequence). There are 11 residues in the CDR3. This chain's CDR3 is CASSPDNEQFF. CDR3 DNA: TGTGCCAGCAGCCCTGATAATGAGCAGTTCTTC.

V usage is TRBV29-1 and J usage is TRBJ2-1; no definite D call. V was clipped by 4 bases and J by 6 bases, with 4 bases between them. Germline values: CDR1 SQVTM, CDR2 ANQGSEA. CDR3 length: 10 amino acids. The CDR3 DNA is TGCAGCGTTGGGGTCAATGAGCAGTTCTTC. This codes for CSVGVNEQFF.

This clone was observed many times. The CDR3 sequence is CASSGDLDEQFF. In DNA form, the CDR3 reads TGTGCCAGCTCGGGAGATTTGGATGAGCAGTTCTTC. The chain combines TRBV11-2 with TRBJ2-1; the D gene is possibly TRBD2 (6 bases). The V and J ends lost 8 bases and 8 bases respectively, with 13 bases between them. Germline CDR1 is SGHAT and CDR2 is FQNNGV. There are 12 residues in the CDR3.

As concerns this clone: The sample carries other DNA sequences with the same CDR3. The genes are TRBV9 and TRBJ2-5; TRBD1 agrees at 10 bases. Trimming cost V 2 bases and J 4 bases; bases outside gene matches: 8. CDR1 is SGDLS and CDR2 is YYNGEE in the germline V gene. This CDR3 has 16 residues. The CDR3 DNA reads as TGTGCCAGCAGCGTCAGGGACAGGGGTTTAGGAGAGACCCAGTACTTC. Translation gives CASSVRDRGLGETQYF.

The chain recombines TRBV4-1 with TRBJ2-3; 12 nucleotides line up with TRBD2. J gave up 3 bases and V 1 base, and 8 bases lay outside the gene matches. The CDR3 totals 18 residues. The germline V gene has CDR1 MGHRA and CDR2 YSYEKL. The DNA of the CDR3 is TGCGCCAGCAGCCAAGTTGCGACTAGCGGGGGAGGGACAGATACGCAGTATTTT. This gives the protein CASSQVATSGGGTDTQYF.

This clone was counted a single time. J is TRBJ1-2 and V is TRBV2; perhaps TRBD1 as D (5 bases). Trimming stripped 0 bases from V and 0 bases from J, with 20 bases between. In germline, CDR1 is SNHLY, CDR2 FYNNEI. CDR3 length equals 19 residues. The CDR3 protein is CASSEALGHRNPPNYGYTF. The CDR3 DNA reads TGTGCCAGCAGTGAAGCATTGGGGCATCGCAACCCCCCTAACTATGGCTACACCTTC.

The table lists this clone with a count of one. This rearrangement joins TRBV27 to TRBJ2-7; TRBD1 agrees at 7 bases. The junction had 14 bases not matched to a gene; V was cut back by 6 bases and J by 9 bases. CDR1 is MNHEY and CDR2 is SMNVEV in the germline V gene (reference sequence). The length of the CDR3 is 14 residues. CDR3 region: CASSRGKDRVAQYF. CDR3 nucleotides: TGTGCCAGCAGCCGCGGAAAAGACAGGGTGGCGCAGTACTTC.

The chain combines TRBV20-1 with TRBJ2-1; D not resolved. Germline V gives CDR1 DFQATT, CDR2 SNEGSKA (reference sequence). The CDR3 contains 10 residues. The V end was cut by 2 bases, the J end by 9 bases, with 5 bases between. The CDR3 DNA follows: TGCAGTGCTAGAAAGGGTGAGCAGTTCTTC. The encoded protein is CSARKGEQFF.

The rearrangement links TRBV6-1 to TRBJ2-7; 14 positions agree with TRBD2. After removal of 8 bases from V and 3 bases from J, the junction contained 3 bases not matched to a gene. The CDR3 totals 14 residues. The V gene's germline CDR1 is MNHNS and CDR2 SASEGT. CDR3 residues: CASATSGGDYEQYF. CDR3 nucleotide sequence: TGTGCCAGCGCGACTAGCGGGGGGGACTACGAGCAGTACTTC.